The subject of this entry is one T cell receptor (beta chain). Its target is not known. The source of the sample is a study of long-term antiretroviral therapy in people with HIV. Study-wide findings and caveats: Dominance of pre-ART expanded clones persisted, fluctuating and often declining after ART. Compared with controls, HIV repertoires showed narrower CDR3 length ranges.

Run at survey level, the immunoSEQ assay was version v3.0. Some clones are missing from TCRdb's copy, which holds only in-frame ones; the method was immunoSEQ multiplex PCR. The sample holds 45,000 or so clones, about 94% seen once. The ends lost 6 bases at V and 4 bases at J; junction bases unmatched: 3. Per the germline V gene, CDR1 is WNHNN and CDR2 is SYGVQD (reference sequence). The CDR3 covers 13 residues. Each donor had at least one pre-ART and at least two post-ART PBMC samples. Treated in the United States were all of the participants with HIV. This specimen was unsorted PBMCs, taken approximately 9.1 years after starting antiretroviral therapy. The clonotype comes from a young man with HIV. This sequence joins TRBV10-1 and TRBJ1-5; 7 nucleotides line up with TRBD1. The CDR3 loop reads CASSPRGNQPQHF. The CDR3 DNA follows: TGCGCCAGCAGCCCCAGGGGGAATCAGCCCCAGCATTTT.